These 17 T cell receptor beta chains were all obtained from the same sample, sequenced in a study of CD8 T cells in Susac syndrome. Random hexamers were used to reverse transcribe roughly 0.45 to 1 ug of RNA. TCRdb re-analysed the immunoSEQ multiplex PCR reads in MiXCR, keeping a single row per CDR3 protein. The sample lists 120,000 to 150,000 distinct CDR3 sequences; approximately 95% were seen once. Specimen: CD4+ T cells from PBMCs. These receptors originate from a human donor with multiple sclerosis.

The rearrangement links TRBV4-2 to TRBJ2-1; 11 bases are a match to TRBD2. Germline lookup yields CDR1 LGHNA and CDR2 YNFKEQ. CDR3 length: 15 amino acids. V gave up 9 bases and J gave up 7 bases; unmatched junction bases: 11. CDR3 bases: TGTGCCAGTAGAACTAGCGGGAGTAGCGGGAATGAGCAGTTCTTC. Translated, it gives CASRTSGSSGNEQFF.

The CDR3 sequence is CSAREGNSNQPQHF. In DNA, the CDR3 is TGCAGTGCTAGAGAGGGGAATAGCAATCAGCCCCAGCATTTT. The J gene is TRBJ1-5, the V gene TRBV20-1; the D is unclear. Deletions cut 0 bases from V and 0 bases from J, with 6 bases between. CDR3 length: 14 residues. The germline V gene has CDR1 DFQATT and CDR2 SNEGSKA (reference sequence).

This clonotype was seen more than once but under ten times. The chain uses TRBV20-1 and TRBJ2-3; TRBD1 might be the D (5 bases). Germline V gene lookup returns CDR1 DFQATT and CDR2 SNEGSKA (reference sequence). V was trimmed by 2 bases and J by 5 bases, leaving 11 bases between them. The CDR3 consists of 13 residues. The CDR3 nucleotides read TGCAGTGCTAGACGGTCAGGGATAGATACGCAGTATTTT. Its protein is CSARRSGIDTQYF.

Here the CDR3 DNA reads TGTGCCAGCAGCTTAGTTGGAGGTCACAATGAGCAGTTCTTC. Protein: CASSLVGGHNEQFF. The chain has TRBV11-2 and TRBJ2-1, with D possibly TRBD2 on 5 matching bases. The V end lost 1 base, the J end lost 5 bases, and 9 bases lay between the germline ends. The CDR3 is 14 residues long. Per germline, CDR1 SGHAT and CDR2 FQNNGV.

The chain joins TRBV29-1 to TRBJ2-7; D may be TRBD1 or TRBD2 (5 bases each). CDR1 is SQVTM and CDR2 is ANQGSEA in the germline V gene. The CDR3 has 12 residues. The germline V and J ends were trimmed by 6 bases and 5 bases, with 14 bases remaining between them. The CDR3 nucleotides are TGCAGCGTCCTCAAGGGGACCCACGAGCAGTACTTC. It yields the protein CSVLKGTHEQYF.

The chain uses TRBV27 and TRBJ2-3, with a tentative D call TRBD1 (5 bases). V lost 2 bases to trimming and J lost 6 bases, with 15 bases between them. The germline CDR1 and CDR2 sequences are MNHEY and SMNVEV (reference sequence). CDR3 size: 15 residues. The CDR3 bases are TGTGCCAGCAGTTTAGGGGCCGCAGGGAAGGATACGCAGTATTTT. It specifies CASSLGAAGKDTQYF.

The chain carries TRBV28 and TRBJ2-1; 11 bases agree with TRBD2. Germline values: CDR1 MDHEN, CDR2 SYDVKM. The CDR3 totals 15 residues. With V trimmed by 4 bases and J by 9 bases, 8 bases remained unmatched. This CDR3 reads CASSSLAGGPIEQFF. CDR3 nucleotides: TGTGCCAGCAGTTCGTTAGCGGGGGGGCCGATTGAGCAGTTCTTC.

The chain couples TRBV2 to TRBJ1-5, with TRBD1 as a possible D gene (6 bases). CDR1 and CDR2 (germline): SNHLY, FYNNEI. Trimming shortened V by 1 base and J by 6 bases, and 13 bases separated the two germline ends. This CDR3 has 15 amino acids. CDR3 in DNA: TGTGCCAGCAGTGAAGAGGGGGTTAGGGGTCAGCCCCAGCATTTT. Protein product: CASSEEGVRGQPQHF.

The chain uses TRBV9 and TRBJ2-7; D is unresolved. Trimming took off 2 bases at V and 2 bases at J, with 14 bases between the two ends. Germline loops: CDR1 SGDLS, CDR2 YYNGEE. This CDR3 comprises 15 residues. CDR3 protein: CASSVGVDITYEQYF. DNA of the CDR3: TGTGCCAGCAGCGTCGGTGTAGATATCACCTACGAGCAGTACTTC.

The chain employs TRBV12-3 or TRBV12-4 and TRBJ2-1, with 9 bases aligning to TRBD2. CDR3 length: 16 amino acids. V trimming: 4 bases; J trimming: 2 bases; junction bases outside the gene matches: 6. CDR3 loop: CASSWASGVTYNEQFF. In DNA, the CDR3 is TGTGCCAGCAGTTGGGCTAGCGGGGTAACCTACAATGAGCAGTTCTTC.

Here the CDR3 DNA reads TGTGCCACCAGTGATGCGGGACTAGCTGCAGGAGATACGCAGTATTTT. It translates to CATSDAGLAAGDTQYF. This chain joins TRBV24-1 and TRBJ2-3; 9 bases map to TRBD2. The V segment lost 3 bases and the J segment 5 bases; nucleotides outside the gene matches: 8. Germline CDR1 KGHDR, CDR2 SFDVKD. The CDR3 spans 16 residues.

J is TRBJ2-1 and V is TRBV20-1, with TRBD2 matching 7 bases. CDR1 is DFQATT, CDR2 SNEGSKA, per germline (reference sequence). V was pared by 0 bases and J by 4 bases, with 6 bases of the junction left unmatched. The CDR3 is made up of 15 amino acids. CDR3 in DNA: TGCAGTGCTAGAGATAGGGAGGGGCTTTACAATGAGCAGTTCTTC. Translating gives CSARDREGLYNEQFF.

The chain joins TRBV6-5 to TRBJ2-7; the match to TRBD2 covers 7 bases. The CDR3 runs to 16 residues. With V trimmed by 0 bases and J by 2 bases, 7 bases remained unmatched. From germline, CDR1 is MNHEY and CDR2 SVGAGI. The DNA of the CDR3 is TGTGCCAGCAGTTACTCGAGAGTAGCGGGTCCCTACGAGCAGTACTTC. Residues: CASSYSRVAGPYEQYF.

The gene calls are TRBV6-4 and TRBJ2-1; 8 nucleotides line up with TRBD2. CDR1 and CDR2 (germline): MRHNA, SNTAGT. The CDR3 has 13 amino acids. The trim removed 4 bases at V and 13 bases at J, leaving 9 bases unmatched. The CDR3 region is CASSGLAGRLQFF. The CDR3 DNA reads TGTGCCAGCAGTGGGTTAGCGGGGCGACTTCAGTTCTTC.

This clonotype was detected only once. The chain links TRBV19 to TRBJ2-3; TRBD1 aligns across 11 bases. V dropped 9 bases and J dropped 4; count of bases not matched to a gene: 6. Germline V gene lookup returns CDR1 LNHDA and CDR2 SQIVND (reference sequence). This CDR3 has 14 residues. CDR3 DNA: TGTGCCAGCCGGGACAGGGGGAGAGCAGATACGCAGTATTTT. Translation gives CASRDRGRADTQYF.

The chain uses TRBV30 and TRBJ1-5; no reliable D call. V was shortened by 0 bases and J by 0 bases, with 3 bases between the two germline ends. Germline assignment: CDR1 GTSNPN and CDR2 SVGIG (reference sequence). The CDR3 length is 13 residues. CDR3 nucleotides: TGTGCCTGGAGTGTAGATAGCAATCAGCCCCAGCATTTT. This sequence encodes CAWSVDSNQPQHF. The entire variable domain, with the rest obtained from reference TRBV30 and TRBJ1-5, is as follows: SQTIHQWPATLVQPVGSPLSLECTVEGTSNPNLYWYRQAAGRGLQLLFYSVGIGQISSEVPQNLSASRPQDRQFILSSKKLLLSDSGFYLCAWSVDSNQPQHFGDGTRLSIL.

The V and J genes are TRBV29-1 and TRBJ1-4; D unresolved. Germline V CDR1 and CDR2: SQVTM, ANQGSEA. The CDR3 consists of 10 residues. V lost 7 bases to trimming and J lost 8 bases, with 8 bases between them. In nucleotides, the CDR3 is TGCAGCGCAGCCAACGAAAAACTGTTTTTT. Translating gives CSAANEKLFF.